This TCR beta chain originates from a study of spatial heterogeneity in lung cancer. Study as a whole: Among detected sequences, beta-chain ones consistently exceeded alpha-chain ones in number.

One entry per CDR3 protein, called by TCRdb with MiXCR from the 5' RACE reads. The sample has about 78,000 distinct CDR3 sequences; roughly 8% are singletons. As to time point: sample taken at primary tumor resection. The cohort: 70 to 75 early-stage, untreated non-small cell lung cancer patients. Whole RNA from tumor, nontumor lung or frozen PBMC was sequenced unsorted. Study findings and constraints: There were more appearances of ubiquitous expanded tumor TCRs in blood at resection than at follow-up.

Germline V gives CDR1 SQVTM, CDR2 ANQGSEA. This CDR3 comprises 14 residues. With 4 bases removed from V and 0 bases from J, the gap between germline ends came to 10 bases. This clonotype was found many times. Its antigen is currently unknown. Sequenced here: PBMCs, sampled at surgery. The TCR comes from a male donor with early-stage non-small cell lung cancer. The V call is TRBV29-1, the J call TRBJ1-5; no firm D call. The CDR3 reads CSVGSKYSNQPQHF. As DNA, the CDR3 is TGCAGCGTTGGAAGTAAATATAGCAATCAGCCCCAGCATTTT.